A single sample is the source of the 11 T cell receptor beta chains below, sequenced in a study of T cell responses to AZD1222 COVID-19 vaccine. Data came from immunoSEQ multiplex PCR; TCRdb stores just in-frame clones and leaves some out. This sample has about 120,000 clones; approximately 89% occur once, and the top ten carry approximately 4.5%. The specimen comprised peripheral blood, sampled on day 0 of AZD1222 vaccination. These TCRs come from an adult in good health.

Only one count was recorded for this clone. This chain connects TRBV6-5 to TRBJ2-1, with 8 bases fitting TRBD1. CDR1 is MNHEY, CDR2 SVGAGI, per germline. The ends lost 4 bases at V and 3 bases at J; junction bases unmatched: 5. The CDR3 spans 15 residues. The CDR3 nucleotides read TGTGCCAGCAGTTTTGACAGGGGTGGCTACAATGAGCAGTTCTTC. Translated, it gives CASSFDRGGYNEQFF.

This clone was detected a few times. The chain carries TRBV18 and TRBJ1-6; possibly TRBD1 for D (6 bases). V lost 1 base and J 0 bases, leaving 13 bases between the germline ends. Germline V gives CDR1 KGHSH, CDR2 LQKENI. This CDR3 is built from 18 residues. The CDR3: CASSPRQVPSSYNSPLHF. The CDR3 DNA reads TGTGCCAGCTCACCACGACAGGTCCCCAGCTCCTATAATTCACCCCTCCACTTT.

The chain recombines TRBV27 with TRBJ2-1, with a possible D match to TRBD1 (6 bases). The CDR3 spans 13 residues. Germline CDR1 reads MNHEY; CDR2 reads SMNVEV (reference sequence). Trimming shortened V by 7 bases and J by 4 bases, and 11 bases separated the two germline ends. DNA for the CDR3: TGTGCCAGCACCGGGACACGGTACAATGAGCAGTTCTTC. This sequence encodes CASTGTRYNEQFF.

The chain recombines TRBV6-5 with TRBJ2-7; the match to TRBD1 covers 12 bases. The CDR3 loop spans 14 amino acids. Looked up from germline, CDR1 is MNHEY and CDR2 is SVGAGI. The J segment lost 3 bases and the V segment lost 6 bases, leaving 3 bases of the junction unmatched. In DNA, the CDR3 is TGTGCCAGCAGGGGGACAGGGGGCTTCTACGAGCAGTACTTC. It yields the protein CASRGTGGFYEQYF.

This sequence joins TRBV27 and TRBJ1-2; maybe TRBD1 (6 bases). Trimming took 3 bases from V and 2 from J, leaving 7 bases between them. The CDR3 is 13 amino acids. CDR1 is MNHEY, CDR2 SMNVEV, per germline (reference sequence). CDR3 coding DNA: TGTGCCAGCAGTTTCACAGGGAACTATGGCTACACCTTC. Residues: CASSFTGNYGYTF.

The chain combines TRBV6-2 or TRBV6-3 with TRBJ1-2, with D unresolved. The CDR3 spans 14 residues. Trimming shortened V by 5 bases and J by 4 bases, and 14 bases separated the two germline ends. The germline CDR1 and CDR2 sequences are MNHEY and SVGEGT. The CDR3 spells CASSTSGPFYGYTF. The DNA for the CDR3 is TGTGCCAGCAGTACTTCCGGGCCTTTCTATGGCTACACCTTC.

The chain links TRBV30 to TRBJ1-1, with D hard to call. The V gene lost 5 bases and the J gene lost 3 bases, with 13 bases spanning the gap. From germline, CDR1 is GTSNPN and CDR2 SVGIG (reference sequence). This CDR3 comprises 13 residues. CDR3 in amino acids: CAWGRSPDTEAFF. DNA for the CDR3: TGTGCCTGGGGAAGGTCCCCGGACACTGAAGCTTTCTTT.

The chain links TRBV29-1 to TRBJ1-1; D gene unclear. The CDR3 runs 11 residues. Trimming took 5 bases from V and 11 from J, leaving 15 bases between them. The V gene's germline CDR1 is SQVTM and CDR2 ANQGSEA. This CDR3 is CSVSPGTEAFF. DNA of the CDR3: TGCAGCGTTTCCCCGGGAACAGAGGCTTTCTTT.

The chain recombines TRBV4-1 with TRBJ2-7; TRBD1 agrees at 9 bases. Per germline, CDR1 MGHRA and CDR2 YSYEKL. The ends lost 4 bases at V and 7 bases at J; junction bases unmatched: 8. The CDR3 is made up of 14 amino acids. CDR3: CASSPGQGVGEQYF. The CDR3 DNA is TGCGCCAGCAGCCCGGGACAGGGAGTGGGGGAGCAGTACTTC.

This clone turned up a few times. The chain uses TRBV29-1 and TRBJ1-2; D remains unclear. V lost 0 bases, J lost 2 bases, and 10 bases lay in between. CDR3 length: 14 residues. CDR1 is SQVTM and CDR2 is ANQGSEA in the germline V gene. CDR3 sequence reads: CSVEEHRKNYGYTF. The CDR3, as DNA: TGCAGCGTTGAAGAGCACAGAAAAAACTATGGCTACACCTTC. Drawing the rest from reference TRBV29-1 and TRBJ1-2, the complete variable domain is SAVISQKPSRDICQRGTSLTIQCQVDSQVTMMFWYRQQPGQSLTLIATANQGSEATYESGFVIDKFPISRPNLTFSTLTVSNMSPEDSSIYLCSVEEHRKNYGYTFGSGTRLTVV.

J is TRBJ1-1 and V is TRBV10-1, with 11 bases that match TRBD1. The CDR3 spans 17 residues. V was pared by 6 bases and J by 5 bases, with 14 bases of the junction left unmatched. Germline CDR1 and CDR2: WNHNN and SYGVQD (reference sequence). The CDR3 DNA is TGCGCCAGCAGGAAGGACAGGGGGCAGTATATTAGGACTGAAGCTTTCTTT. Its protein is CASRKDRGQYIRTEAFF.